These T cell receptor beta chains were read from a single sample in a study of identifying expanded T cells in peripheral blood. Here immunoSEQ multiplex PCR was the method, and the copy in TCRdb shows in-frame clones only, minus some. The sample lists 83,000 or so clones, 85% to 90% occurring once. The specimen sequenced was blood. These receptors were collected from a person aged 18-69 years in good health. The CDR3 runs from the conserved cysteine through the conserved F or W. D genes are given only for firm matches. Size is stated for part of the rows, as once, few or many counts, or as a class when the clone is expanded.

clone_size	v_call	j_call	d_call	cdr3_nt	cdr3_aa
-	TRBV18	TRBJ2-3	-	TGTGCCAGCTCAGCCGGCACAGATACGCAGTATTTT	CASSAGTDTQYF
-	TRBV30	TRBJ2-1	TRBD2	TGTGCCTGGAGGAGGAGTGGTGGGACTAACTACAATGAGCAGTTCTTC	CAWRRSGGTNYNEQFF
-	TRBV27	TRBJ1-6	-	TGTGCCAGCAGTTTAAGGGTAATAGGGGGTTTCAATTCACCCCTCCACTTT	CASSLRVIGGFNSPLHF
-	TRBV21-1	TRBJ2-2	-	TGTGCCAGCAGCAAAGCGGAGGACAGGACCTACGAGGGGCAACTCTCTACCGGGGAGCTGTTTTTT	CASSKAEDRTYEGQLSTGELFF
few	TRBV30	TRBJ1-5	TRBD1	TGTGCCTGGAGTACTGACAGGGGCCAGGGTCAGCCCCAGCATTTT	CAWSTDRGQGQPQHF
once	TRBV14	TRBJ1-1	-	TGTGCCAGCAGCCCTCACGCTGGGACTATGAACACTGAAGCTTTCTTT	CASSPHAGTMNTEAFF
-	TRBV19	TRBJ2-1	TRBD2	TGTGCCAGTAGTTCTTTTAGCGGGGGGGCCCAAAGGAGCTCCTACAATGAGCAGTTCTTC	CASSSFSGGAQRSSYNEQFF
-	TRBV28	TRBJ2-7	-	TGTGCCACGACGGGGCCTTACTACGAGCAGTACTTC	CATTGPYYEQYF
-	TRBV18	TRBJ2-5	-	TGTGCCAGCTCACCCATGGGGGGTACAGAGACCCAGTACTTC	CASSPMGGTETQYF
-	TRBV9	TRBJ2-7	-	TGTGCCAGCAGCGTAAGTTCCAGGGGTAACGAGCAGTACTTC	CASSVSSRGNEQYF
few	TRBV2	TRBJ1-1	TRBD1	TGTGCCAGTCAACAGGGGGACACTGAAGCTTTCTTT	CASQQGDTEAFF
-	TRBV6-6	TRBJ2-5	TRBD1	TGTGCCAGCAGTTACTCGCCGACGACAGGGGAAGAGACCCAGTACTTC	CASSYSPTTGEETQYF
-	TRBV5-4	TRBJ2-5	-	TGTGCCAGCAGCTCGAGGGCAAGCTTGCAAGAGACCCAGTACTTC	CASSSRASLQETQYF
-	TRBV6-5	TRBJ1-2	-	TGTGCCAGCAGTTACTCCGGGGGTAGGGCCGCGACTTCCTTC	CASSYSGGRAATSF